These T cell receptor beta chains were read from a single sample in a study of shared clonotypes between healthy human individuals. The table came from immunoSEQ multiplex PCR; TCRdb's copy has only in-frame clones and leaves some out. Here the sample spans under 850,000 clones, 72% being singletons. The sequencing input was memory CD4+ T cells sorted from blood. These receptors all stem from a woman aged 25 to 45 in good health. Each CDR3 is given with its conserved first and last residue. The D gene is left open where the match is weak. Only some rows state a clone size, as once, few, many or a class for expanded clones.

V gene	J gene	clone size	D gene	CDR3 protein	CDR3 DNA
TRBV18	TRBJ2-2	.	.	CASSAFKGRTGELFF	TGTGCCAGCTCAGCCTTTAAGGGGAGGACCGGGGAGCTGTTTTTT
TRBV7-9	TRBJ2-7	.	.	CASSLEGQFYEQYF	TGTGCCAGCAGCTTAGAGGGTCAGTTCTACGAGCAGTACTTC
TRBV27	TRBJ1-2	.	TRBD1	CASRMLAGQGEYGYTF	TGTGCCAGCAGAATGCTCGCCGGACAGGGTGAATATGGCTACACCTTC
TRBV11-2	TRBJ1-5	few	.	CASSHERQPQHF	TGTGCCAGCAGCCATGAGCGGCAGCCCCAGCATTTT
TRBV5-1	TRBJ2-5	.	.	CASSLATTQETQYF	TGCGCCAGCAGCTTGGCGACTACCCAAGAGACCCAGTACTTC
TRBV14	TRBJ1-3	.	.	CASSPGTSGNTIYF	TGTGCCAGCAGTCCGGGGACCTCTGGAAACACCATATATTTT
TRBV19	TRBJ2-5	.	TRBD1	CASSIDRGQETQYF	TGTGCCAGTAGTATCGACAGGGGGCAAGAGACCCAGTACTTC
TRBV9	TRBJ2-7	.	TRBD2	CASSVGDSGRVEQYF	TGTGCCAGCAGCGTAGGCGATAGCGGGAGGGTCGAGCAGTACTTC
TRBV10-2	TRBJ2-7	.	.	CASSATFYEQYF	TGCGCCAGCAGTGCGACTTTCTACGAGCAGTACTTC
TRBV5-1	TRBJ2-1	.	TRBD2	CASSSLAGAYNEQFF	TGCGCCAGCAGCTCACTAGCGGGAGCCTACAATGAGCAGTTCTTC
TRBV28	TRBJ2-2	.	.	CASSLSGSVTGELFF	TGTGCCAGCAGTTTATCCGGGTCAGTCACCGGGGAGCTGTTTTTT
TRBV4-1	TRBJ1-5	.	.	CASSQDRDTYSNQPQHF	TGCGCCAGCAGCCAAGACCGGGACACATATAGCAATCAGCCCCAGCATTTT
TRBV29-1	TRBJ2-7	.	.	CSVLERVGPYEQYF	TGCAGCGTTTTAGAGAGGGTCGGCCCCTACGAGCAGTACTTC
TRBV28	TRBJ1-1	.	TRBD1	CASRLSGGFTEAFF	TGTGCCAGCCGGCTGTCAGGGGGCTTTACTGAAGCTTTCTTT
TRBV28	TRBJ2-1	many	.	CASSLYSRGGSYNEQFF	TGTGCCAGCAGTTTATACTCCAGGGGTGGTTCCTACAATGAGCAGTTCTTC
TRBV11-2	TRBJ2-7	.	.	CASSLNQGQVYEQYF	TGTGCCAGCAGCTTAAACCAGGGTCAGGTCTACGAGCAGTACTTC
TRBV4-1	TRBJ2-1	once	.	CASSQRQGSPYNEQFF	TGCGCCAGCAGCCAAAGGCAGGGATCTCCCTACAATGAGCAGTTCTTC
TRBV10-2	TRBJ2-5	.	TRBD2	CASSDPGGGQETQYF	TGCGCCAGCAGTGATCCGGGAGGGGGCCAAGAGACCCAGTACTTC
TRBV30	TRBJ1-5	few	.	CAWAQNSNQPQHF	TGTGCCTGGGCACAGAATAGCAATCAGCCCCAGCATTTT
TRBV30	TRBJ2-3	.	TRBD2	CAWSIAGKADTQYF	TGTGCCTGGAGTATAGCGGGAAAGGCAGATACGCAGTATTTT
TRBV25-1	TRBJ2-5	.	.	CASSSRAETQYF	TGTGCCAGCAGTTCTAGGGCGGAGACCCAGTACTTC
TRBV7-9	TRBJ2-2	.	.	CASSPLAGLANTGELFF	TGTGCCAGCAGCCCCCTGGCCGGCCTCGCGAACACCGGGGAGCTGTTTTTT
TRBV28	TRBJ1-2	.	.	CASSLGRANYGYTF	TGTGCCAGCAGTTTAGGGAGAGCCAACTATGGCTACACCTTC
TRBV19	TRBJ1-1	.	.	CASSYIGGTEAFF	TGTGCCAGTAGTTACATCGGCGGGACTGAAGCTTTCTTT
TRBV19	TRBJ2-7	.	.	CASSPPVEAGTTYEQYF	TGTGCCAGTAGTCCCCCGGTTGAGGCAGGGACAACCTACGAGCAGTACTTC
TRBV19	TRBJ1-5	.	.	CASSIDHSRPGLNQPQHF	TGTGCCAGTAGTATAGACCACTCCAGACCGGGACTTAATCAGCCCCAGCATTTT
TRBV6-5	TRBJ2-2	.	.	CASSSHLDSGELFF	TGTGCCAGCAGTTCCCATCTAGATTCCGGGGAGCTGTTTTTT
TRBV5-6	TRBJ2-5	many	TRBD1	CASSLSSGGETQYF	TGTGCCAGCAGCTTGTCATCAGGGGGAGAGACCCAGTACTTC
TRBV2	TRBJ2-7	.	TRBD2	CASRTGLAGVYEQYF	TGTGCCAGCAGAACAGGACTAGCGGGAGTGTACGAGCAGTACTTC
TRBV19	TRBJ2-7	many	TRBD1	CASRGQGSYEQYF	TGTGCCAGCCGGGGACAGGGATCCTACGAGCAGTACTTC
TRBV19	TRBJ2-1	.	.	CASSPKRNSYNEQFF	TGTGCCAGTAGTCCCAAGCGGAACTCCTACAATGAGCAGTTCTTC
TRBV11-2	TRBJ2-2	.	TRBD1	CASTGRYRGNTGELFF	TGTGCCAGCACAGGCAGATACAGGGGCAACACCGGGGAGCTGTTTTTT
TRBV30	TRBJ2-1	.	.	CAWSVPHRGNNEQFF	TGTGCCTGGAGTGTACCACACCGCGGGAACAATGAGCAGTTCTTC
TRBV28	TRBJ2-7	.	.	CASSFDSGSYEQYF	TGTGCCAGCAGTTTCGATTCAGGTTCCTACGAGCAGTACTTC
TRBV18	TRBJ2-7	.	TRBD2	CASSPRLADDYEQYF	TGTGCCAGCTCTCCGAGACTAGCGGATGACTACGAGCAGTACTTC
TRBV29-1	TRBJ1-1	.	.	CSVEWANQAFF	TGCAGCGTTGAATGGGCAAATCAAGCTTTCTTT
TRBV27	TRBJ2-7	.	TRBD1	CASSTGQGDSSEQYF	TGTGCCAGCAGTACTGGACAGGGAGACTCTAGTGAGCAGTACTTC
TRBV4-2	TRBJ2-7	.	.	CASSQDRSSIGEQYF	TGTGCCAGCAGCCAAGATCGGTCTAGTATCGGTGAGCAGTACTTC
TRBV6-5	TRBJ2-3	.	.	CASSSGLTQYF	TGTGCCAGCAGTTCAGGCTTGACGCAGTATTTT
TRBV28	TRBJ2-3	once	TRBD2	CASSPLSGLAGGYTDTQYF	TGTGCCAGCAGTCCCCTCTCCGGACTAGCGGGAGGCTACACAGATACGCAGTATTTT
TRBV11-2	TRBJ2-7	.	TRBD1	CASSPLGTGVYEQYF	TGTGCCAGCAGCCCTTTAGGGACAGGGGTGTACGAGCAGTACTTC
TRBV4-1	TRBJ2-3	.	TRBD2	CASSQETIAGATDTQYF	TGCGCCAGCAGCCAAGAGACCATAGCGGGAGCGACAGATACGCAGTATTTT
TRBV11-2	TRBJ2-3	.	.	CASSLWQGSQYF	TGTGCCAGCAGCTTATGGCAGGGAAGTCAGTATTTT
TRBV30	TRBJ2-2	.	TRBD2	CAWRVTSGEYCEF	TGTGCCTGGAGGGTGACTAGCGGGGAGTATTGCGAGTTT
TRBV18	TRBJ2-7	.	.	CASSPRMGGQGYEQYF	TGTGCCAGCTCACCGAGAATGGGGGGTCAGGGCTACGAGCAGTACTTC
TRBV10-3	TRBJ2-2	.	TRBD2	CAISSGLAGAGTGELFF	TGTGCCATCAGTTCGGGACTAGCGGGAGCGGGCACCGGGGAGCTGTTTTTT